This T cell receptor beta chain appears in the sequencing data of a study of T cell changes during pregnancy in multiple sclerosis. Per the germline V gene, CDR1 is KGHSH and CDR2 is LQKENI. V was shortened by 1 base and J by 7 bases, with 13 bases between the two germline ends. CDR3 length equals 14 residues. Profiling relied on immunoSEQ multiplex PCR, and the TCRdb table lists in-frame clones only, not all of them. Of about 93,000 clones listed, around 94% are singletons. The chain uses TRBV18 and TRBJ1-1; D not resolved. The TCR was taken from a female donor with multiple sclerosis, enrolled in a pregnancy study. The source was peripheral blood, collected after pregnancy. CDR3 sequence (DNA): TGTGCCAGCTCACCACTTGTTATTTCGTATGAAGCTTTCTTT. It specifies CASSPLVISYEAFF.